This T cell receptor beta chain was sequenced for a study of sequential checkpoint blockade in melanoma. Turning to the study itself: First-line arms were nivolumab then ipilimumab, or the reverse, randomized 1:1. After both sequences, patients received maintenance nivolumab.

Generated by immunoSEQ multiplex PCR, the TCRdb table keeps only in-frame clones and is missing some. The table lists roughly 16,000 clones, around 70% of them singletons. The CDR3 sequence is 13 residues long. Germline V CDR1 and CDR2: SGDLS, YYNGEE. The V gene lost 4 bases and the J gene lost 4 bases, with 9 bases spanning the gap. Treatment given: randomized to nivolumab then ipilimumab (arm A) or the reverse (arm B). This receptor was identified in a human donor with melanoma. The chain recombines TRBV9 with TRBJ1-5; D gene unclear. The specimen comprised CD8+ T cells sorted from blood (inferred from file names), sampled from a patient given nivolumab and ipilimumab in sequence. CDR3 DNA sequence: TGTGCCAGCAGCCGCAGCGGAAATCAGCCCCAGCATTTT. This encodes CASSRSGNQPQHF.